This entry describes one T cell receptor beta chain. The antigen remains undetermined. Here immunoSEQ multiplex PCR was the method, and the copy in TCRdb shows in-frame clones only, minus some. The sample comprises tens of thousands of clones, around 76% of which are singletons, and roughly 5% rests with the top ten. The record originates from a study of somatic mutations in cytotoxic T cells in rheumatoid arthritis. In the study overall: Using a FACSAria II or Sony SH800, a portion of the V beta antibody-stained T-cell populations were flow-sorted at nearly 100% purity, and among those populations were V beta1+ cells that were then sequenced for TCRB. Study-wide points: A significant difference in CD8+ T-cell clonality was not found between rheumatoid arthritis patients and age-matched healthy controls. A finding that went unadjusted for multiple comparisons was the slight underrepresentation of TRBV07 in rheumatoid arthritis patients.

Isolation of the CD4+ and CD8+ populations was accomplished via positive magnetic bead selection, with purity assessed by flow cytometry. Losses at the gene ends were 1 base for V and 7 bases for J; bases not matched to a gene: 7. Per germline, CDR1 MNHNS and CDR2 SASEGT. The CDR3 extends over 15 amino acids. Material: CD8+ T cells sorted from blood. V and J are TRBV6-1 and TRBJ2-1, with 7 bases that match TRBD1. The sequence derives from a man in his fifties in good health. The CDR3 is CASSEVSGGWNEQFF. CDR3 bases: TGTGCCAGCAGTGAAGTCTCAGGGGGATGGAATGAGCAGTTCTTC.